This T cell receptor beta chain comes out of a study of T-cell memory formation after mild COVID-19. CDR3 length equals 16 residues. Trimming cost V 4 bases and J 5 bases; bases outside gene matches: 13. CDR1 SGHTA and CDR2 FQGNSA come from the germline V gene. Study-level findings and limits: Clones shrinking between day 15 and 85 showed a balanced CD4/CD8 split, and those that grew later tilted toward CD4+.

5'RACE primed from the constant segment yielded TCR alpha and TCR beta cDNA libraries bearing sample barcodes and UMIs. TCRdb reprocessed the 5' RACE reads with MiXCR, giving one entry per CDR3 protein. Seen here are around 510,000 distinct CDR3 sequences, roughly 20% observed once, and the top ten hold roughly 9.1%. This clonotype was counted at least ten times. Its antigen remains unknown. Sequenced material: PBMCs or a T cell subset sorted from them (not recorded which). The V call is TRBV7-2, the J call TRBJ2-5; 7 bases align to TRBD2. This clonotype was sampled from an adult woman who had mild COVID-19 (a few samples of this study predate the infection). Cell type and time point are not known. CDR3 sequence reads: CASSSALWAGAETQYF. As DNA, the CDR3 is TGTGCCAGCAGCTCCGCTTTATGGGCGGGAGCTGAGACCCAGTACTTC.